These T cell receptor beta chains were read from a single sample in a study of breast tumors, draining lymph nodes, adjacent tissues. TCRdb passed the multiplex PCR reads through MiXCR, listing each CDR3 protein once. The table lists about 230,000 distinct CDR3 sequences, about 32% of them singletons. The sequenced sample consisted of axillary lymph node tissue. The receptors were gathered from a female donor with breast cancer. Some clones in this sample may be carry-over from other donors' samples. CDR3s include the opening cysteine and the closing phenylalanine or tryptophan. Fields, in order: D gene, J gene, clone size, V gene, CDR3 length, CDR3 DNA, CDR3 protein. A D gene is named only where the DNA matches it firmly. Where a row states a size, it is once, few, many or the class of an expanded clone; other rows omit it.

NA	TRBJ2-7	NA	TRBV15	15	TGTGCCACCAGCAGAAATATAGGGGGAACCTACGAGCAGTACTTC	CATSRNIGGTYEQYF
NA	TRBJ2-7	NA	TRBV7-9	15	TGTGCCAGCAGCCAAGCGACAGGATCCGGCTACGAGCAGTACTTC	CASSQATGSGYEQYF
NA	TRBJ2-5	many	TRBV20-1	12	TGCAGTGCTCTCTTCCGAGGGGAGACCCAGTACTTC	CSALFRGETQYF
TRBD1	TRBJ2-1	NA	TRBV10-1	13	TGCGCCAGCAGTGAGGGGACAGGTTATGAGCAGTTCTTC	CASSEGTGYEQFF
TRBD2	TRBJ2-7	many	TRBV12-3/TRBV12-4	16	TGTGCCAGCAGCCGTGATCGGACTAGCGAGATCTACGAGCAGTACTTC	CASSRDRTSEIYEQYF
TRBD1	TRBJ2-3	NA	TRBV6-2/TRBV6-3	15	TGTGCCAGCAGTCACGGGACAGGGTACACAGATACGCAGTATTTT	CASSHGTGYTDTQYF
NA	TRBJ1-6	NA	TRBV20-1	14	TGCAGTGCCACCAAGGGTACTGGGAATTCACCCCTCCACTTT	CSATKGTGNSPLHF
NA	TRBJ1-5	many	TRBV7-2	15	TGTGCCAGCAGCTTATCAGAATTTAGCAATCAGCCCCAGCATTTT	CASSLSEFSNQPQHF
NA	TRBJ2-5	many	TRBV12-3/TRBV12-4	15	TGTGCCAGCAGTTTAAATCGGAGGGCGGAGGAGACCCAGTACTTC	CASSLNRRAEETQYF
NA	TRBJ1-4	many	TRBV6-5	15	TGTGCCAGCAGTCACTCGGACAGAAGGAATGAAAAACTGTTTTTT	CASSHSDRRNEKLFF
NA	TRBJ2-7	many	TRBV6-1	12	TGTGCCAGCACCGGGACAACCTACGAGCAGTACTTC	CASTGTTYEQYF
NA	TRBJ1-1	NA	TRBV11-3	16	TGTGCCAGCAGCCTTGAGGTGACTCGGGGCGTCCCTGAAGCTTTCTTT	CASSLEVTRGVPEAFF
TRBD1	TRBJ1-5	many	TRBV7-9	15	TGTGCCAGCAGCTTCATCAGGGGGCCGGTTCAGCCCCAGCATTTT	CASSFIRGPVQPQHF
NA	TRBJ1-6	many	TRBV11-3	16	TGTGCCAGCAGCGGCGGGAGGATGCGAGATAATTCACCCCTCCACTTT	CASSGGRMRDNSPLHF
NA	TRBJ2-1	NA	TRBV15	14	TGTGCCACCAGCAGAGATCAGGCGGGGAATGAGCAGCTCTTC	CATSRDQAGNEQLF
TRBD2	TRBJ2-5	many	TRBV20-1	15	TGCAGTGCTACTCGAGGCGGGAGGGTTCAAGAGACCCAGTACTTC	CSATRGGRVQETQYF
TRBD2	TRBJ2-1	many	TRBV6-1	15	TGTGCCAGCAGTCCGACTAGCGGGAGATGGAATGAGCAGTTCTTC	CASSPTSGRWNEQFF
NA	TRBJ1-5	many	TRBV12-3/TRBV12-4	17	TGTGCCAGCAGCAAAAGGGGGGCTCTTTTGGGGGAACAGCCCCAGCATTTT	CASSKRGALLGEQPQHF
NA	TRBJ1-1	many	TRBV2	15	TGTGCCAGCAGTGCCAGACCCCTAGGGAACACTGAAGCTTTCTTT	CASSARPLGNTEAFF
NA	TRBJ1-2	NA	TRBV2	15	TGTGCCAGCAGTGCTAGAGGGACTGGTAACTATGGCTACACCTTC	CASSARGTGNYGYTF
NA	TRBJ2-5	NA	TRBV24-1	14	TGTGCCACCAGTGATGGGGGAGTAGTTGAGACCCAGTACTTC	CATSDGGVVETQYF
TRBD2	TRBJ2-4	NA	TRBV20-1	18	TGCAGTGCTAGAGGCGGGGGAGTAGCGGGAGGGCCACAGAACATTCAGTACTTC	CSARGGGVAGGPQNIQYF
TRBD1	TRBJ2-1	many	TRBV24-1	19	TGTGCCACCAGTGATTTGCCAGGGACAGGGGGGGATACTCGGAATGAGCAGTTCTTC	CATSDLPGTGGDTRNEQFF
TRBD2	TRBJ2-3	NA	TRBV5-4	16	TGTGCCAGCAGTCGCCCGACTGGCGGGAGTTCAGATACGCAGTATTTT	CASSRPTGGSSDTQYF
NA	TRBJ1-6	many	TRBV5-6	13	TGTGCCAGCAGCCGCGGCGGGGGCGGGCCCCTCCACTTT	CASSRGGGGPLHF
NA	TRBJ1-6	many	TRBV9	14	TGTGCCAGCAGCGCCACCCCCGAGGATTCACCCCTCCACTTT	CASSATPEDSPLHF
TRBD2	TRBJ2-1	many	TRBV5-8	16	TGTGCCAGCAGCGCGTCTAGCGGGAGCTCCTACAATGAGCAGTTCTTC	CASSASSGSSYNEQFF
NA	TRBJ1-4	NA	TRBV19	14	TGTGCCAGTAGTATGGCTCGCGAAGGGGAAAAACTGTTTTTT	CASSMAREGEKLFF
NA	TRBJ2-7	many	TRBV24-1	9	TGTGCCTCCCCATACGAGCAGTACTTC	CASPYEQYF
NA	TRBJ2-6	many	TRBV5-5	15	TGTGCCAGCAGCCCCCCATACTCTGGGGCCAACGTCCTGACTTTC	CASSPPYSGANVLTF
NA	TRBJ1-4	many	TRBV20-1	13	TGCAGTGCTGTGGGGGAGCGGGGGGAAAAACTGTTTTTT	CSAVGERGEKLFF
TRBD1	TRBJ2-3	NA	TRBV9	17	TGTGCCAGCAGCCGTGCCGGGACAGGGAGGGCCACAGATACGCAGTATTTT	CASSRAGTGRATDTQYF
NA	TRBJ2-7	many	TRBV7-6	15	TGTGCCAGCAGCCATTCTACCAGGGCGGATAGTGAGCAGTACTTC	CASSHSTRADSEQYF
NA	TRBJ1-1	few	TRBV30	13	TGTGCCTGGCGGGAGGGGGGCCCCACTGAAGCTTTCTTT	CAWREGGPTEAFF
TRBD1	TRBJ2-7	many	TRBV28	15	TGTGCCAGCAGTCCCGGACAGGCTCCCTCCTACGAGCAGTACTTC	CASSPGQAPSYEQYF
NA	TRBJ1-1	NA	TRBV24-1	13	TGTGCCACCAGTGATTCCTTTTTTAGTGAAGCTTTCTTT	CATSDSFFSEAFF
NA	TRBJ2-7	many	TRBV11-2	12	TGTGCCAGCAGCGGTAATACCTACGAGCAGTACTTC	CASSGNTYEQYF
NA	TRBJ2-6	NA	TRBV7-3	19	TGTGCCAGCAGCAAACAACCCGGGGTAAAAAAATCCGGGGCCAACGTCCTGACTTTC	CASSKQPGVKKSGANVLTF
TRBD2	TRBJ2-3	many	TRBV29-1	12	TGCAGCGTTGAAGCGGGGGGGGATACGCAGTATTTT	CSVEAGGDTQYF
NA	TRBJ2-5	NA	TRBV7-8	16	TGTGCCAGCAGCCATTCAGGAGTCTCTACCCAAGAGACCCAGTACTTC	CASSHSGVSTQETQYF
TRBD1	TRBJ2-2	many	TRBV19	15	TGTGCCAGTAGTACCGGGACAGGGTCGTTCGGGGAGCTGTTTTTT	CASSTGTGSFGELFF
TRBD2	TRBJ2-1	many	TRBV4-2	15	TGTGCCAGCAGCCAACCCGGGACTAGCGGCGATGAGCAGTTCTTC	CASSQPGTSGDEQFF
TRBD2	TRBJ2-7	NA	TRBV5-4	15	TGTGCCAGCAGCGGGGGACTAGCGGGTGGCAACGAGCAGTACTTC	CASSGGLAGGNEQYF
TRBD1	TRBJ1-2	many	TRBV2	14	TGTGCCAGCAGAACGACAGGGCGTAACTATGGCTACACCTTC	CASRTTGRNYGYTF
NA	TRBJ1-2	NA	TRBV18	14	TGTGCCAGCTCACCAGGTGGGGGGGACGATGGCCACACCTTC	CASSPGGGDDGHTF
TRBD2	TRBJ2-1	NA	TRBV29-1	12	TGCAGCGCCGATGGACTAGCGGGCGTACAGTTCTTC	CSADGLAGVQFF
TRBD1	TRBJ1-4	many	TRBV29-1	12	TGCAGCGTTGAGGACAGGGATGAAAAACTGTTTTTT	CSVEDRDEKLFF
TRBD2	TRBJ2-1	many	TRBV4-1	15	TGCGCCAGCAGCCAACAACTAGCGGGAGTAAATGAGCAGTTCTTC	CASSQQLAGVNEQFF
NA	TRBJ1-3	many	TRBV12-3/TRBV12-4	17	TGTGCCAGCAGTTTAGCGGTCGGCTCCCTCTCTGGAAACACCATATATTTT	CASSLAVGSLSGNTIYF
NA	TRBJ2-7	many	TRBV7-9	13	TGTGCCAGCCTCGGGTTGAGCTCCTACGAGCAGTACTTC	CASLGLSSYEQYF
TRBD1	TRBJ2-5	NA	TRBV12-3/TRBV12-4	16	TGTGCCAGCAGGGGGACAGGAAGTAATAGCAATCAGCCCCAGTACTTC	CASRGTGSNSNQPQYF
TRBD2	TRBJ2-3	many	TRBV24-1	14	TGTGCCACCAGTCCTAGGGCGGGAGGTGATACGCAGTATTTT	CATSPRAGGDTQYF